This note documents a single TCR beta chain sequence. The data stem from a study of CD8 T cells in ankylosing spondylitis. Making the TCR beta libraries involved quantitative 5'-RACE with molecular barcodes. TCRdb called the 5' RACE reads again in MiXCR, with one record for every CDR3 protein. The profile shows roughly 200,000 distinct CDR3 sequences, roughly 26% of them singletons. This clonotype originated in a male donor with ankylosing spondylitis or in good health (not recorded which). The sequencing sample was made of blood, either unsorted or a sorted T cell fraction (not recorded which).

The CDR3 is CAISESGGPVNYGYTF. CDR3 nucleotides: TGTGCCATCAGTGAGTCCGGGGGGCCGGTGAACTATGGCTACACCTTC. This chain links TRBV10-3 with TRBJ1-2, with D tentatively TRBD1 (6 bases). The germline V gene encodes CDR1 ENHRY and CDR2 SYGVKD. The CDR3 is 16 amino acids. Trimming took off 0 bases at V and 2 bases at J, with 13 bases between the two ends.